Each of the 30 T cell receptor beta chains below was sequenced from the same sample in a study of blood T cell repertoires in COVID-19. Assay: immunoSEQ multiplex PCR; the TCRdb copy retains only in-frame clones and omits some. The sample yields approximately 200,000 clones, 80% to 90% seen once. The specimen sequenced was peripheral blood. The receptors shown here come from a man in his forties with acute or convalescent COVID-19.

The V gene is TRBV18, the J gene TRBJ1-1, with 8 nucleotides matching TRBD1. This CDR3 has 16 amino acids. The V segment lost 0 bases and the J segment 5 bases; nucleotides outside the gene matches: 8. The germline V gene has CDR1 KGHSH and CDR2 LQKENI. CDR3: CASSPPGGQVATEAFF. The CDR3, as DNA: TGTGCCAGCTCACCACCGGGGGGACAGGTTGCAACTGAAGCTTTCTTT. Together with reference TRBV18 and TRBJ1-1, the CDR3 gives the full variable domain: NAGVMQNPRHLVRRRGQEARLRCSPMKGHSHVYWYRQLPEEGLKFMVYLQKENIIDESGMPKERFSAEFPKEGPSILRIQQVVRGDSAAYFCASSPPGGQVATEAFFGQGTRLTVV.

The chain has TRBV28 and TRBJ1-3, with TRBD1 matching 8 bases. CDR3 length: 16 residues. In germline, CDR1 is MDHEN, CDR2 SYDVKM. After removal of 3 bases from V and 0 bases from J, the junction contained 4 bases not matched to a gene. CDR3 sequence (DNA): TGTGCCAGCAGTTTGTGGGGACAGGCCTCTGGAAACACCATATATTTT. This sequence encodes CASSLWGQASGNTIYF.

The chain combines TRBV7-3 with TRBJ2-7; 9 bases are shared with TRBD1. V dropped 5 bases and J dropped 3; count of bases not matched to a gene: 2. The CDR3 spans 13 residues. Germline lookup yields CDR1 SGHTA and CDR2 FQGTGA. CDR3: CASSVDRGYEQYF. DNA for the CDR3: TGTGCCAGCAGCGTGGACAGGGGCTACGAGCAGTACTTC.

The chain carries TRBV24-1 and TRBJ2-7, with D perhaps TRBD1 (7 bases). V lost 4 bases and J lost 6, with 24 bases in between. This CDR3 has 17 residues. From germline, CDR1 is KGHDR and CDR2 SFDVKD. Here the CDR3 reads CATSDRGGRGVKSEQYF. Written as DNA, the CDR3 is TGTGCCACCAGTGACCGTGGGGGCAGGGGGGTAAAAAGCGAGCAGTACTTC.

J is TRBJ2-3 and V is TRBV10-3; the D gene is possibly TRBD2 (6 bases). In germline, CDR1 is ENHRY, CDR2 SYGVKD. The CDR3 runs to 14 residues. V dropped 10 bases and J dropped 5 bases, with 19 bases sitting between them. The CDR3 here is CATKGGTAQDTQYF. Written as DNA, the CDR3 is TGTGCCACCAAGGGCGGGACGGCTCAAGATACGCAGTATTTT.

The chain employs TRBV30 and TRBJ1-3; D not resolved. The CDR3 loop spans 13 amino acids. CDR1 and CDR2 (germline): GTSNPN, SVGIG (reference sequence). Trimming took 2 bases from V and 2 from J, leaving 7 bases between them. CDR3 nucleotides: TGTGCCTGGAGTCAGAATGCTGGAAACACCATATATTTT. Protein: CAWSQNAGNTIYF.

J is TRBJ2-6 and V is TRBV2; D is perhaps TRBD2 (5 bases). Germline V gives CDR1 SNHLY, CDR2 FYNNEI. Trimming shortened V by 8 bases and J by 0 bases, and 17 bases separated the two germline ends. The CDR3 length is 17 residues. This CDR3 reads CASQRERVDSGANVLTF. CDR3 nucleotides: TGTGCCAGCCAGCGCGAGAGGGTAGACTCTGGGGCCAACGTCCTGACTTTC.

This rearrangement joins TRBV2 to TRBJ2-7; 11 bases align to TRBD1. This CDR3 spans 14 amino acids. Trimming took 1 base from V and 9 from J; bases not matched to a gene: 5. Germline assignment: CDR1 SNHLY and CDR2 FYNNEI. The CDR3 DNA sequence: TGTGCCAGCAGTGAAGGGACAGGGGGCGCCGGGCAGTACTTC. It specifies CASSEGTGGAGQYF.

V and J are TRBV19 and TRBJ1-2, with 8 positions matching TRBD1. With V trimmed by 5 bases and J by 7 bases, 12 bases remained unmatched. Germline V lookup: CDR1 LNHDA, CDR2 SQIVND (reference sequence). The CDR3 is 15 amino acids. The CDR3 protein is CASSLQATGGTGYTF. The CDR3 bases are TGTGCCAGTAGTCTCCAGGCTACAGGGGGAACTGGCTACACCTTC.

In this sample, this clone turned up once. V is TRBV19 and J is TRBJ2-5, with 12 nucleotides matching TRBD2. In germline, CDR1 is LNHDA, CDR2 SQIVND (reference sequence). Trimming at V came to 5 bases and at J to 4 bases, leaving 5 bases not matched to a gene. The CDR3 consists of 15 residues. This CDR3 reads CASSELAGGGETQYF. CDR3 DNA sequence: TGTGCCAGTAGTGAACTAGCGGGGGGAGGAGAGACCCAGTACTTC.

V and J are TRBV14 and TRBJ2-3; D is undetermined. The V gene's germline CDR1 is SGHDN and CDR2 FVKESK. This CDR3 comprises 13 residues. The V gene lost 0 bases and the J gene lost 11 bases, with 12 bases spanning the gap. The CDR3 spells CASSQDLETQQYF. The CDR3 nucleotides are TGTGCCAGCAGCCAAGATCTTGAGACTCAGCAGTATTTT.

This clone is a singleton in its sample. The chain is built from TRBV2 and TRBJ1-3; the D gene is possibly TRBD1 (6 bases). V dropped 10 bases and J dropped 1 base, with 8 bases sitting between them. This CDR3 spans 12 amino acids. Germline CDR1 SNHLY, CDR2 FYNNEI. The CDR3 DNA sequence: TGTGCCACTGGACAGTCTGGAAACACCATATATTTT. The encoded protein is CATGQSGNTIYF.

The chain recombines TRBV30 with TRBJ2-7, with D perhaps TRBD2 (5 bases). V shed 2 bases and J shed 6 bases, with 8 bases lying between them. Per germline, CDR1 GTSNPN and CDR2 SVGIG (reference sequence). The CDR3 loop spans 11 amino acids. CDR3 amino acids: CAWSREGEQYF. CDR3 bases: TGTGCCTGGAGTCGCGAGGGCGAGCAGTACTTC.

This sequence joins TRBV15 and TRBJ2-3; 11 nucleotides line up with TRBD2. The V gene end was trimmed by 8 bases and the J gene end by 2 bases; junction bases not matched to a gene: 6. CDR1 LNHNV and CDR2 YYDKDF come from the germline V gene (reference sequence). This CDR3 has 15 amino acids. The CDR3: CATLHSGGATDTQYF. The CDR3 bases are TGTGCCACCCTACATAGCGGGGGGGCCACAGATACGCAGTATTTT.

The rearrangement links TRBV9 to TRBJ2-7, with D tentatively TRBD2 (6 bases). Germline V gene data show CDR1 as SGDLS and CDR2 as YYNGEE. V lost 4 bases and J 4 bases, leaving 18 bases between the germline ends. There are 15 residues in the CDR3. CDR3 coding DNA: TGTGCCAGCAGCCTCACCGGGGGACCCAATTACGAGCAGTACTTC. It translates to CASSLTGGPNYEQYF.

The CDR3 here is CASKWDRTTYGYTF. DNA of the CDR3: TGTGCCAGCAAATGGGACAGGACTACTTATGGCTACACCTTC. The chain links TRBV28 to TRBJ1-2; 8 bases agree with TRBD1. The CDR3 has 14 amino acids. J gave up 5 bases and V 7 bases, and 9 bases lay outside the gene matches. Germline V gene sequence: CDR1 MDHEN, CDR2 SYDVKM.

There are a few counts of this clone. The genes are TRBV28 and TRBJ1-6, with D unresolved. CDR3 length: 14 residues. V lost 7 bases and J 0 bases, leaving 7 bases between the germline ends. In germline, CDR1 is MDHEN, CDR2 SYDVKM. The CDR3 sequence: CASKASSYNSPLHF. CDR3 sequence (DNA): TGTGCCAGCAAGGCTAGCTCCTATAATTCACCCCTCCACTTT.

The chain is built from TRBV5-1 and TRBJ2-7; 9 bases line up with TRBD1. CDR3 size: 16 residues. V lost 3 bases, J lost 5 bases, and 12 bases stayed unmatched. CDR1 is SGHRS, CDR2 YFSETQ, per germline. CDR3 residues: CASSSLGGTGTHEQYF. The CDR3 DNA follows: TGCGCCAGCAGCTCACTGGGGGGGACAGGGACCCACGAGCAGTACTTC.

This clone was observed a single time. V is TRBV29-1 and J is TRBJ2-3; TRBD2 aligns across 7 bases. The CDR3 covers 17 residues. V trimming: 3 bases; J trimming: 3 bases; junction bases outside the gene matches: 15. From germline, CDR1 is SQVTM and CDR2 ANQGSEA. CDR3 in DNA: TGCAGCGTTGAGTGGGTCCGGGCGGGGGTGCAAACAGATACGCAGTATTTT. It is translated as CSVEWVRAGVQTDTQYF.

This chain uses TRBV7-6 with TRBJ2-3; the D gene is possibly TRBD2 (7 bases). Germline V gene lookup returns CDR1 SGHVS and CDR2 FNYEAQ. V lost 7 bases to trimming and J lost 1 base, with 15 bases between them. This CDR3 comprises 15 residues. CDR3 region: CASTQGGARTDTQYF. DNA of the CDR3: TGTGCCAGCACCCAAGGGGGGGCGCGCACAGATACGCAGTATTTT.

This clone was seen only once. V is TRBV12-3 or TRBV12-4 and J is TRBJ1-6; unclear D gene. The CDR3 runs to 12 residues. Trimming stripped 6 bases from V and 6 bases from J, with 6 bases between. CDR3 sequence: CASSFRNSPLHF. CDR3 nucleotide sequence: TGTGCCAGCAGCTTTCGTAATTCACCCCTCCACTTT.

J is TRBJ1-1 and V is TRBV30; 8 bases fit TRBD1. Germline V gene data show CDR1 as GTSNPN and CDR2 as SVGIG (reference sequence). The CDR3 sequence is 14 residues long. J lost 1 base, V lost 2 bases, and 3 bases had no gene match. The CDR3 reads CAWSTGTGNTEAFF. CDR3 nucleotide sequence: TGTGCCTGGAGTACTGGGACAGGGAACACTGAAGCTTTCTTT.

The CDR3 is CASSLRESNSPLHF. The CDR3 region has the DNA TGTGCCAGCAGCTTGAGGGAGAGTAATTCACCCCTCCACTTT. The V and J genes are TRBV5-5 and TRBJ1-6, with no clear D. V gave up 1 base and J gave up 6 bases, with 8 bases separating them. Germline-derived CDR1 and CDR2 are SGHKS and YYEKEE (reference sequence). The CDR3 consists of 14 residues.

The V gene is TRBV7-9, the J gene TRBJ2-5; D is possibly TRBD1 (6 bases). Trimming cost V 2 bases and J 1 base, with 8 bases left between them. The CDR3 contains 14 residues. Germline CDR1 and CDR2: SEHNR and FQNEAQ (reference sequence). CDR3 DNA: TGTGCCAGCAGCTTAATGACAGGCCAAGAGACCCAGTACTTC. Protein: CASSLMTGQETQYF.

V is TRBV6-6 and J is TRBJ2-1, with TRBD2 identical over 8 bases. The length of the CDR3 is 15 residues. Germline V gene data show CDR1 as MNHNY and CDR2 as SVGAGI (reference sequence). V dropped 6 bases and J dropped 9; count of bases not matched to a gene: 13. The CDR3 sequence: CASRSSAGGEGEQFF. The CDR3 nucleotides are TGTGCCAGCAGGTCTTCCGCGGGGGGAGAGGGTGAGCAGTTCTTC.

The chain links TRBV3-1 (or the pseudogene TRBV3-2) to TRBJ2-7; possible D gene TRBD1, 6 bases. Germline CDR1 is LGHDT and CDR2 is YNNKEL (reference sequence). V was shortened by 4 bases and J by 4 bases, with 11 bases between the two germline ends. This CDR3 region has 13 residues. CDR3 region: CASSLTGRYEQYF. CDR3 nucleotides: TGTGCCAGCAGCCTTACAGGGAGATACGAGCAGTACTTC.

V and J are TRBV11-2 and TRBJ2-7; 7 nucleotides match TRBD1. The V and J ends lost 5 bases and 4 bases, in that order; junction bases with no gene match: 11. This CDR3 comprises 15 residues. Germline CDR1 is SGHAT and CDR2 is FQNNGV. CDR3 nucleotides: TGTGCCAGCAGCGCCGACCTCGGGACAGCATACGAGCAGTACTTC. The encoded protein is CASSADLGTAYEQYF.

V usage is TRBV21-1 and J usage is TRBJ2-7; the table's TRBD1 call for D was not verified on the DNA. TRBV21-1 is assigned pseudogene status. The CDR3 sequence is 17 residues long. Written as DNA, the CDR3 is TGTGCCAGCAGCAGCCACCTCCCGACATACGGTGGATACGAGCAGTACTTC. This gives the protein CASSSHLPTYGGYEQYF.

The chain is built from TRBV5-1 and TRBJ2-7; 7 bases line up with TRBD1. There are 14 residues in the CDR3. Germline lookup yields CDR1 SGHRS and CDR2 YFSETQ. V gave up 1 base and J gave up 1 base; unmatched junction bases: 2. DNA of the CDR3: TGCGCCAGCAGCTTGCGGACAGGATCCTACGAGCAGTACTTC. Its protein is CASSLRTGSYEQYF.

The chain links TRBV5-1 to TRBJ2-5; TRBD1 agrees at 7 bases. The CDR3 has 15 residues. The J segment lost 2 bases and the V segment lost 4 bases, leaving 8 bases of the junction unmatched. CDR1 and CDR2 (germline): SGHRS, YFSETQ. DNA for the CDR3: TGCGCCAGCAGCCTGCCGACAGGGATACAAGAGACCCAGTACTTC. Translating it yields CASSLPTGIQETQYF. The full variable domain, rest sourced from reference TRBV5-1 and TRBJ2-5, is KAGVTQTPRYLIKTRGQQVTLSCSPISGHRSVSWYQQTPGQGLQFLFEYFSETQRNKGNFPGRFSGRQFSNSRSEMNVSTLELGDSALYLCASSLPTGIQETQYFGPGTRLLVL.